The source of this T cell receptor (beta chain) is a study of response to subunit inactivated influenza vaccine. The V end was cut by 3 bases, the J end by 1 base, with 13 bases between. Per the germline V gene, CDR1 is SGHVS and CDR2 is FQNEAQ. The CDR3 runs 15 residues. TCRdb itself ran the RT-PCR reads through MiXCR, one entry per CDR3 protein. The sample includes some 550,000 distinct CDR3 sequences, approximately 22% of them seen just once. In addition, the sample was reused for a study of T cells expressing NK-cell markers. That report adds: What made the TCR beta cDNA was 5'RACE template switching with UMIs. According to the study, TCR beta repertoires originated from sorted CD3+CD56+NKG2C+, CD3+CD56+NKG2C- and CD3+CD56-NKG2C+ T cells. HCMV seropositivity characterized most of the eight sequenced donors, and seronegativity one.

The chain has TRBV7-8 and TRBJ2-7; TRBD1 or TRBD2 may be the D gene (5 bases each). This clonotype originated in a man aged 45-65 years who received an inactivated influenza vaccine. This sample comprised CD4+ T cells sorted from PBMCs, obtained 12 days after vaccination. CDR3 DNA: TGTGCCAGCAGCTTGGGGGACGGACGATCCTACGAGCAGTACTTC. Translation gives CASSLGDGRSYEQYF.